The 20 T cell receptor beta chains reported below all come from one sample, sequenced in a study of T cell repertoires in cytomegalovirus infection. TCRdb re-derived calls from the reads in MiXCR, one entry per CDR3 protein. The profile shows 300,000 to 400,000 distinct CDR3 sequences, roughly 29% of them singletons. These TCRs' antigens remain unknown. The material sequenced was cultured PBMCs, taken from culture after CMV antigen stimulation. Every receptor here comes from a human donor in good health (CMV status not recorded). Some clones in this sample may be carry-over from other donors' samples.

This clonotype was counted many times. The rearrangement uses TRBV28 and TRBJ2-3; 8 bases match TRBD1. Germline CDR1 is MDHEN and CDR2 is SYDVKM. This CDR3 contains 15 residues. V lost 4 bases, J lost 3 bases, and 6 bases stayed unmatched. The CDR3 nucleotides are TGTGCCAGCAGTTCCACTGACAGGGGAACAGATACGCAGTATTTT. It encodes CASSSTDRGTDTQYF. The full variable domain, rest sourced from reference TRBV28 and TRBJ2-3, is DVKVTQSSRYLVKRTGEKVFLECVQDMDHENMFWYRQDPGLGLRLIYFSYDVKMKEKGDIPEGYSVSREKKERFSLILESASTNQTSMYLCASSSTDRGTDTQYFGPGTRLTVL.

This clonotype was detected many times. The genes are TRBV12-3 or TRBV12-4 and TRBJ2-3; TRBD1 agrees at 9 bases. This CDR3 has 18 residues. Trimming took 5 bases from V and 2 from J; bases not matched to a gene: 14. CDR3: CASSPGTGMGFDTDTQYF. The CDR3 coding sequence is TGTGCCAGCAGTCCAGGGACAGGGATGGGGTTCGACACAGATACGCAGTATTTT.

A few counts support this clonotype. The chain recombines TRBV20-1 with TRBJ2-3, with D perhaps matching TRBD1 (5 bases). CDR3 length: 16 amino acids. From germline, CDR1 is DFQATT and CDR2 SNEGSKA (reference sequence). Trimming shortened V by 0 bases and J by 0 bases, and 13 bases separated the two germline ends. As DNA, the CDR3 is TGCAGTGCTAGAGACCCCCAGGGTAGGAGCACAGATACGCAGTATTTT. Its protein is CSARDPQGRSTDTQYF.

The chain recombines TRBV20-1 with TRBJ1-5, with 7 bases that match TRBD1. Germline V gene sequence: CDR1 DFQATT, CDR2 SNEGSKA (reference sequence). The CDR3 extends over 14 amino acids. V trimming: 4 bases; J trimming: 4 bases; junction bases outside the gene matches: 7. CDR3 in DNA: TGCAGTGCTAAAGCGGGACAGACAAATCAGCCCCAGCATTTT. Translated: CSAKAGQTNQPQHF.

This clonotype was seen at least ten times. J is TRBJ2-3 and V is TRBV6-2 or TRBV6-3, with 7 bases aligning to TRBD2. Germline-derived CDR1 and CDR2 are MNHEY and SVGEGT. The CDR3 is made up of 13 amino acids. Unmatched junction bases numbered 4, after V lost 5 bases and J lost 5 bases. Written as DNA, the CDR3 is TGTGCCAGCAGTCGGACTAGGGGAGATACGCAGTATTTT. Its protein is CASSRTRGDTQYF.

The rearrangement joins TRBV27 to TRBJ1-3; 7 nucleotides match TRBD1. The germline CDR1 and CDR2 sequences are MNHEY and SMNVEV (reference sequence). Losses at the gene ends were 8 bases for V and 4 bases for J; bases not matched to a gene: 8. This CDR3 is built from 14 residues. The CDR3 nucleotides are TGTGCCAGCTCTAAAGGGGGCGCCGGAAACACCATATATTTT. This sequence encodes CASSKGGAGNTIYF.

This clonotype was picked up a small number of times. The rearrangement links TRBV7-9 to TRBJ1-1; D is uncertain. Germline values: CDR1 SEHNR, CDR2 FQNEAQ (reference sequence). The CDR3 covers 13 residues. V lost 4 bases and J 4 bases, leaving 10 bases between the germline ends. The CDR3 is CASSYDGATEAFF. The CDR3 DNA reads as TGTGCCAGCAGCTATGACGGAGCCACTGAAGCTTTCTTT. The full variable domain, completed using reference TRBV7-9 and TRBJ1-1, is DTGVSQNPRHKITKRGQNVTFRCDPISEHNRLYWYRQTLGQGPEFLTYFQNEAQLEKSRLLSDRFSAERPKGSFSTLEIQRTEQGDSAMYLCASSYDGATEAFFGQGTRLTVV.

This clonotype was picked up a small number of times. The rearrangement joins TRBV19 to TRBJ2-1; TRBD2 matches at 14 bases. J lost 9 bases, V lost 3 bases, and 7 bases had no gene match. This CDR3 is built from 16 residues. CDR1 LNHDA and CDR2 SQIVND come from the germline V gene (reference sequence). DNA of the CDR3: TGTGCCAGTAGTATGACTAGCGGGAGGGCCGGGGGTGAGCAGTTCTTC. It specifies CASSMTSGRAGGEQFF.

This clonotype was counted many times. This chain joins TRBV10-3 and TRBJ1-2, with TRBD1 identical over 9 bases. CDR3 length equals 15 residues. V shed 5 bases and J 6 bases; nucleotides not matched to a gene: 10. Germline V gene sequence: CDR1 ENHRY, CDR2 SYGVKD. The CDR3 DNA is TGTGCCATCAGTACCCAGGTGACAGGGGGAAATGGCTACACCTTC. It specifies CAISTQVTGGNGYTF.

The chain employs TRBV20-1 and TRBJ2-6; the D is unclear. Trimming pared 6 bases from V and 0 bases from J, leaving 9 bases between. The CDR3 covers 14 residues. Germline V gives CDR1 DFQATT, CDR2 SNEGSKA (reference sequence). The CDR3 here is CSAPWGSGANVLTF. The CDR3 nucleotides read TGCAGTGCCCCATGGGGCTCTGGGGCCAACGTCCTGACTTTC.

This clonotype was seen only once. The J gene is TRBJ2-3, the V gene TRBV20-1; weak D call: TRBD2 (7 bases). The CDR3 has 18 amino acids. The germline V gene has CDR1 DFQATT and CDR2 SNEGSKA (reference sequence). Trimming took off 1 base at V and 1 base at J, with 21 bases between the two ends. The CDR3 is CSARGPQGRGWGTDTQYF. The CDR3 region has the DNA TGCAGTGCTAGAGGTCCCCAGGGGAGGGGTTGGGGCACAGATACGCAGTATTTT.

This clonotype was recorded many times. This chain uses TRBV6-1 with TRBJ2-7; 7 positions match TRBD1. Germline V gene sequence: CDR1 MNHNS, CDR2 SASEGT. Trimming cost V 3 bases and J 1 base; bases outside gene matches: 6. This CDR3 has 15 residues. The CDR3 here is CASSEMGQPSYEQYF. For the CDR3, the DNA is TGTGCCAGCAGTGAGATGGGACAGCCATCCTACGAGCAGTACTTC.

This clonotype was found a few times. This chain links TRBV6-6 with TRBJ2-3, with 7 positions matching TRBD2. The CDR3 has 16 amino acids. Germline CDR1 and CDR2: MNHNY and SVGAGI (reference sequence). The V segment lost 4 bases and the J segment 3 bases; nucleotides outside the gene matches: 10. CDR3 residues: CASSSLAGVGTDTQYF. In DNA form, the CDR3 reads TGTGCCAGCAGTTCCCTCGCGGGAGTTGGAACAGATACGCAGTATTTT.

This clonotype was observed a handful of times. The chain links TRBV28 to TRBJ2-1; 8 bases agree with TRBD2. V gave up 6 bases and J gave up 7 bases; unmatched junction bases: 14. Germline-derived CDR1 and CDR2 are MDHEN and SYDVKM. This CDR3 spans 16 amino acids. The CDR3 here is CASSPWGTRTGNEQFF. The CDR3 DNA follows: TGTGCCAGCAGCCCCTGGGGGACTAGAACGGGGAATGAGCAGTTCTTC.

This chain uses TRBV11-2 with TRBJ2-5, with D perhaps being TRBD1 or TRBD2 (5 bases each). The germline V and J ends were trimmed by 6 bases and 2 bases, with 16 bases remaining between them. CDR1 is SGHAT and CDR2 is FQNNGV in the germline V gene. The CDR3 totals 15 residues. CDR3 region: CASRIPGDGQETQYF. CDR3 coding DNA: TGTGCCAGCAGAATACCCGGGGACGGTCAAGAGACCCAGTACTTC.

This clonotype was observed at least ten times. The CDR3 DNA reads TGTGCCAGCAGCTTACGGGCCCGCGGGAGGGGTTACAATGAGCAGTTCTTC. This codes for CASSLRARGRGYNEQFF. V gene TRBV7-9 combines with J gene TRBJ2-1, with 9 positions matching TRBD2. From germline, CDR1 is SEHNR and CDR2 FQNEAQ (reference sequence). There are 17 residues in the CDR3. Trimming cost V 2 bases and J 4 bases; bases outside gene matches: 9. Filled out from reference TRBV7-9 and TRBJ2-1, the complete variable domain reads DTGVSQNPRHKITKRGQNVTFRCDPISEHNRLYWYRQTLGQGPEFLTYFQNEAQLEKSRLLSDRFSAERPKGSFSTLEIQRTEQGDSAMYLCASSLRARGRGYNEQFFGPGTRLTVL.

This clonotype has a count of ten or more. This chain links TRBV7-2 with TRBJ2-1; D remains unclear. V was trimmed by 1 base and J by 9 bases, leaving 4 bases between them. Germline V gives CDR1 SGHTA, CDR2 FQGNSA. This CDR3 has 11 residues. Here the CDR3 reads CASSLGVEQFF. The CDR3, as DNA: TGTGCCAGCAGCTTAGGGGTTGAGCAGTTCTTC.

This clonotype was seen only a few times. V usage is TRBV2 and J usage is TRBJ1-6; 7 bases are shared with TRBD1. The CDR3 runs 15 residues. Trimming took 4 bases from V and 6 from J; bases not matched to a gene: 6. Per germline, CDR1 SNHLY and CDR2 FYNNEI. The CDR3: CASSVKPGGNSPLHF. Written as DNA, the CDR3 is TGTGCCAGCAGTGTCAAACCAGGGGGTAATTCACCCCTCCACTTT.

V and J are TRBV28 and TRBJ1-1; 9 bases are a match to TRBD1. Unmatched junction bases numbered 14, after V lost 8 bases and J lost 4 bases. This CDR3 is built from 16 residues. Germline V gives CDR1 MDHEN, CDR2 SYDVKM. The CDR3 sequence is CASEGGQGRGSTEAFF. CDR3 bases: TGTGCCAGCGAGGGTGGACAGGGGAGAGGGAGCACTGAAGCTTTCTTT.

A single count supports this clonotype. V gene TRBV6-1 combines with J gene TRBJ2-2, with no clear D. V was trimmed by 5 bases and J by 5 bases, leaving 9 bases between them. The CDR3 has 13 residues. Germline loops: CDR1 MNHNS, CDR2 SASEGT. The CDR3 DNA reads as TGTGCCAGCAGTTATAGGGTGACCGGGGAGCTGTTTTTT. Its translation: CASSYRVTGELFF.